This T cell receptor beta chain was captured in a study of shared clonotypes between healthy human individuals. Researchers ran the assay at a deep level. The authors loaded 150 to 250 ng DNA, 28,000 or so T cell genomes, into sorted-subset replicate PCRs. The table came from immunoSEQ multiplex PCR; TCRdb's copy has only in-frame clones and leaves some out. This table holds roughly 2.2 million clones, approximately 90% found once. The CDR3 totals 13 residues. Germline V gene lookup returns CDR1 LNHDA and CDR2 SQIVND (reference sequence). Trimming stripped 8 bases from V and 4 bases from J, with 15 bases between. Within Nashville, Tennessee resided all donors, each a Caucasian adult.

The clonotype comes from a man aged 18 to 29 in good health. Some clones in this sample may be carry-over from other donors' samples. Sequences were obtained from naive CD4+ T cells from PBMCs. Subset denoted: CD45RA+ positively selected. This chain uses TRBV19 with TRBJ2-7, with D perhaps matching TRBD1 (5 bases). The CDR3 nucleotides read TGTGCCAGTCTCGACAGCTATATTTACGAGCAGTACTTC. The encoded protein is CASLDSYIYEQYF.